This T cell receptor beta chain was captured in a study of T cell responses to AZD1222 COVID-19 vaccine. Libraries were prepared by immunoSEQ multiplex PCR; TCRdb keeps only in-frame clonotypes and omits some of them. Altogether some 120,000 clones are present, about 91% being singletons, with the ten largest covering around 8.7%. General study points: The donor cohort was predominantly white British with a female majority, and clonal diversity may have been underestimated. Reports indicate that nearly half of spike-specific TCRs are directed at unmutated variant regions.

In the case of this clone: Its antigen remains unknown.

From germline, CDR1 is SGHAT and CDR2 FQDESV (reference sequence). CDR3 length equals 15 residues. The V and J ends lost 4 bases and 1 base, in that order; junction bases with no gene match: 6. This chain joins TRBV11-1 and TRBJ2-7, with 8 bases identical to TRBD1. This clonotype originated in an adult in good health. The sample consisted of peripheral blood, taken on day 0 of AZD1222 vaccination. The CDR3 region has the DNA TGTGCCAGCAGCTCCCGGGACAGGTTTTCCTACGAGCAGTACTTC. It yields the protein CASSSRDRFSYEQYF.